One and the same sample provided the 14 T cell receptor delta chains below, sequenced in a study of γδ T cells in repeated Plasmodium falciparum infection. Bulk repertoires came from Vgamma9/Vdelta2+ or Vdelta2-negative gammadelta T cells flow-sorted from PBMC. TCRdb called clones anew from the multiplex PCR reads with CATT. This table holds approximately 53,000 delta-chain clones, around 1.5% found once. The sample consisted of gamma-delta T cells from blood. The receptors shown here come from a pool of human donors (malaria-infected and uninfected, not separated).

This clone showed up many times. This DNA's translation and the protein TCRdb lists, from a much larger clone, do not match at residue 7, likely due to a read error; the protein shown is translated from the DNA. CDR3 sequence: CALGPRWWGIEGLIF. The CDR3 DNA is TGTGCTCTTGGGCCTCGATGGTGGGGAATCGAGGGACTCATCTTT. This sequence joins TRDV1 and TRDJ1; a weak D match, TRDD3 (5 bases). Trimming removed 5 bases at V and 10 bases at J, with 23 bases between. The CDR3 spans 15 residues. From germline, CDR1 is TSWWSYY and CDR2 QGS.

In this sample, this clone turned up many times. The protein TCRdb lists belongs to a much larger clone and differs from this DNA's translation at residue 6, which points to a read error; the protein shown is made from the DNA. The genes are TRDV2 and TRDJ1; D remains unclear. V gave up 0 bases and J gave up 11 bases, with 12 bases separating them. In germline, CDR1 is GEAIGNYY, CDR2 EKD. The CDR3 runs to 12 residues. The CDR3 DNA reads as TGTGCCTGTGACACCCTGGCTGAATGGCTCATCTTT. As protein: CACDTLAEWLIF.

Concerning this clone: The sample carries other DNA sequences with the same CDR3. This rearrangement joins TRDV1 to TRDJ1, with 7 bases aligning to TRDD3. TCRdb carries no J gene annotation; the J gene was assigned here by matching the DNA with germline. Germline CDR1 and CDR2: TSWWSYY and QGS. The CDR3 extends over 17 amino acids. V lost 4 bases and J lost 0; bases outside the gene matches: 11. The CDR3 nucleotides are TGTGCTCTTGGGGGCTCGCTGGGGGGTCCTTACACCGATAAACTCATCTTT. This codes for CALGGSLGGPYTDKLIF.

Regarding this clone: The amino acid sequence in TCRdb belongs to a much larger clone and departs from this DNA's translation at residue 20, likely a sequencing read error; the sequence shown is translated from the DNA. The J gene is TRDJ1, the V gene TRDV1; TRDD3 matches at 8 bases. The germline V gene has CDR1 TSWWSYY and CDR2 QGS. This CDR3 is built from 22 residues. The CDR3 DNA reads TGTGCTCTTGGGGAATCTCACGCCCTACGCATTCGGGGGATAGAGGACACCGGTAAATTCATCTTT. Amino acids: CALGESHALRIRGIEDTGKFIF.

Details on this clone: TCRdb pairs this DNA with a much larger clone's protein that differs at residue 21, likely a read error; the protein shown was translated from the DNA. The V and J genes are TRDV1 and TRDJ1; the match to TRDD3 covers 10 bases. Germline CDR1 is TSWWSYY and CDR2 is QGS. This CDR3 is 25 amino acids long. CDR3 protein: CALGTQGLSPFFWGITSGYTEKLIF. The CDR3 nucleotides read TGTGCTCTTGGGACTCAAGGCCTTTCACCTTTTTTCTGGGGGATAACATCTGGATACACCGAGAAACTCATATTT.

For this clone: The TCRdb protein, from a much larger clone, departs from this DNA's translation at residue 18, likely by read error; the protein shown derives from the DNA. The chain recombines TRDV1 with TRDJ1; 12 bases align to TRDD3. The CDR3 sequence is 21 residues long. The germline V gene encodes CDR1 TSWWSYY and CDR2 QGS. The CDR3 region has the DNA TGTGCTCTTGGGGAATTCACGGCGGTACTGGGGGATACTGTCGTCATGGATAGACTCATCTTT. This translates into CALGEFTAVLGDTVVMDRLIF.

This clone was seen ten or more times. Only one base separates this from a far larger clonotype, so it likely reflects a read error. Other DNA sequences in the same sample also yield this CDR3. V usage is TRDV1 and J usage is TRDJ1; 7 bases align to TRDD3. The germline gives CDR1 TSWWSYY, CDR2 QGS. The length of the CDR3 is 16 residues. The CDR3 sequence: CALGELPGGSPDKLIF. The CDR3, as DNA: TGTGCTCTTGGGGAACTCCCCGGGGGATCCCCCGATAAGCTCATCTTT.

The table lists this clone with a few counts. A far larger clone is a single base away, which makes a read error likely. Distinct nucleotide sequences in the sample also encode this CDR3. The genes are TRDV1 and TRDJ1, with TRDD3 matching 7 bases. The V gene's germline CDR1 is TSWWSYY and CDR2 QGS. CDR3 length: 19 residues. As DNA, the CDR3 is TGTGCTCTTGGGGAATCTACACAGTACTGGGGAGTGTACACTGATAAACTCATCTTT. It specifies CALGESTQYWGVYTDKLIF.

This clone qualifies as medium-sized. Other DNA sequences in the sample encode the same CDR3. This chain connects TRDV1 to TRDJ1; 11 positions match TRDD3. From germline, CDR1 is TSWWSYY and CDR2 QGS. This CDR3 is built from 21 residues. Trimming cost V 1 base and J 0 bases; bases outside gene matches: 16. The CDR3 is CALGEPNWGIESPGYTDKLIF. Here the CDR3 DNA reads TGTGCTCTTGGGGAACCCAACTGGGGGATAGAGAGCCCAGGGTACACCGATAAACTCATCTTT.

This clone was recorded many times. The protein in TCRdb stems from a much larger clone and differs at residue 11 from this DNA's translation, likely a read error; here the protein is translated from the DNA. The chain uses TRDV1 and TRDJ1; D is possibly TRDD2 (5 bases). The CDR3 covers 13 residues. Germline values: CDR1 TSWWSYY, CDR2 QGS. CDR3 bases: TGTGCTCTTGGGTCCCCCTTCTCCGATAAATTCATCTTT. This translates into CALGSPFSDKFIF.

This clone was recorded many times. Translating this DNA gives a protein that differs at residue 6 from the TCRdb one, which belongs to a much larger clone; a read error is likely, and the protein shown is this translation. J is TRDJ1 and V is TRDV1, with TRDD3 as a possible D gene (6 bases). V lost 2 bases and J 3 bases, leaving 22 bases between the germline ends. This CDR3 is 18 amino acids long. Germline CDR1 is TSWWSYY and CDR2 is QGS. CDR3 region: CALGETRVRLGIPDKLIF. In DNA, the CDR3 is TGTGCTCTTGGGGAAACTCGGGTACGTTTGGGGATTCCCGATAAACTCATCTTT.

The table lists this clone with a few counts. A single base is all that separates this from a far larger clone, so a read error is likely. Different DNA sequences within this sample yield the same CDR3. V gene TRDV3 combines with J gene TRDJ1, with 7 bases identical to TRDD2. Germline CDR1 TVYSNPD, CDR2 GDNSRS (reference sequence). The CDR3 is made up of 17 amino acids. Trimming cost V 3 bases and J 1 base; bases outside gene matches: 17. CDR3 DNA sequence: TGTGCCTTGCTTTCCTACCTGGACTGGCTACCCACCGATAAACTCATCTTT. Its translation: CALLSYLDWLPTDKLIF. The full variable domain, in which reference TRDV3 and TRDJ1 provide the parts outside the CDR3, is CDKVTQSSPDQTVASGSEVVLLCTYDTVYSNPDLFWYRIRPDYSFQFVFYGDNSRSEGADFTQGRFSVKHILTQKAFHLVISPVRTEDSATYYCALLSYLDWLPTDKLIFGKGTRVTVEP.

In regard to this clone: This likely came from a read error, as a far larger clone is one base away. Distinct nucleotide sequences in the sample also encode this CDR3. V gene TRDV1 was called; the J gene was not; TRDD3, as called in the table, went unchecked against the DNA. This CDR3 spans 20 amino acids. Germline V gene sequence: CDR1 TSWWSYY, CDR2 QGS. CDR3: CALGPIPSSLLGDTSAPLIF. CDR3 nucleotides: TGTGCTCTTGGCCCTATCCCTTCCTCACTACTGGGGGATACTTCGGCGCCGCTCATCTTT.

This clone has ten or more counts. This likely came from a read error, as a far larger clone is one base away. This same CDR3 is encoded by further DNA sequences in the sample. The gene calls are TRDV1 and TRDJ1, with unresolved D. The CDR3 runs 16 residues. CDR1 and CDR2 (germline): TSWWSYY, QGS. Trimming left V 1 base short and J 0 bases short, with 12 bases between. The DNA for the CDR3 is TGTGCTCTTGGGGAACCGAGATGGACGAACACCGATAAACTCATCTTT. Translation: CALGEPRWTNTDKLIF.